Listed below are T cell receptor beta chains from one sample, sequenced in a study of shared clonotypes between healthy human individuals. Sequencing used immunoSEQ multiplex PCR; TCRdb keeps in-frame clones, though not all of them. The sample contains just over 2,000,000 clones, 85% to 95% of which appear only once. Material: naive CD4+ T cells sorted from blood. The receptors derive from a man aged 18 to 30 in good health. CDR3s leave out the opening cysteine and the closing phenylalanine or tryptophan. D genes are given only for firm matches.

v_call: TRBV19
d_call: TRBD1
cdr3_aa: ASSSQGAWSYGYT

v_call: TRBV5-8
d_call: TRBD1
cdr3_aa: ASSFRGQGNNGYT

v_call: TRBV7-2
d_call: -
cdr3_aa: ASSQEGLYEQY

v_call: TRBV5-1
d_call: TRBD2
cdr3_aa: ASSQRTSGPQETQY

v_call: TRBV18
d_call: -
cdr3_aa: ASSSNPWGSSTDTQY

v_call: TRBV10-2
d_call: TRBD1
cdr3_aa: ASSDPGTGEVGGYT

v_call: TRBV5-1
d_call: -
cdr3_aa: ASPVRGSSGNTIY

v_call: TRBV18
d_call: -
cdr3_aa: ASSSPDAPGANVLT

v_call: TRBV18
d_call: TRBD1
cdr3_aa: ASSSSSTGTGYGYT

v_call: TRBV2
d_call: -
cdr3_aa: ASSPTTYNEQF

v_call: TRBV5-6
d_call: -
cdr3_aa: ASRGQSSYEQY

v_call: TRBV14
d_call: -
cdr3_aa: ASSQELGGQWIKEAF

v_call: TRBV2
d_call: TRBD1
cdr3_aa: ASRKDRGGTGELF

v_call: TRBV5-1
d_call: -
cdr3_aa: ASSLAHTLSEQY

v_call: TRBV27
d_call: -
cdr3_aa: ASSLETGQPQH

v_call: TRBV5-1
d_call: TRBD2
cdr3_aa: ASSFGSSSGTHETQY

v_call: TRBV7-2
d_call: -
cdr3_aa: ASSLVRGGSPLH

v_call: TRBV30
d_call: -
cdr3_aa: AWSGEGFHKSPLH

v_call: TRBV6-5
d_call: -
cdr3_aa: ASSHSLSYEQY

v_call: TRBV5-6
d_call: TRBD1
cdr3_aa: ASSETGGNQPQH

v_call: TRBV7-3
d_call: TRBD1
cdr3_aa: ASSSQGGSGNTIY

v_call: TRBV10-3
d_call: -
cdr3_aa: AITEGSRGELF

v_call: TRBV11-2
d_call: TRBD2
cdr3_aa: ASSFLAGVTYEQY

v_call: TRBV11-2
d_call: -
cdr3_aa: ATTRGGANEQF

v_call: TRBV27
d_call: -
cdr3_aa: ASSMNLRALTKNIQY

v_call: TRBV30
d_call: -
cdr3_aa: AWTRDFMNTEAF

v_call: TRBV5-6
d_call: -
cdr3_aa: ASSYSATNEKLF

v_call: TRBV10-3
d_call: -
cdr3_aa: AISLTDTNTEAF

v_call: TRBV9
d_call: -
cdr3_aa: ASSLNPSTGWNEQF

v_call: TRBV10-3
d_call: -
cdr3_aa: AIRGTENTEAF

v_call: TRBV5-4
d_call: -
cdr3_aa: ASRQRLDQETQY

v_call: TRBV11-3
d_call: TRBD1
cdr3_aa: ASSPNLGTGGTGELF

v_call: TRBV11-2
d_call: -
cdr3_aa: ASSLQVDRQETQY

v_call: TRBV10-3
d_call: TRBD2
cdr3_aa: AISGGAGVGTGELF

v_call: TRBV15
d_call: -
cdr3_aa: ATSRDLGLQNIQY

v_call: TRBV4-2
d_call: TRBD1
cdr3_aa: ASSQLTGADSPLH

v_call: TRBV12-5
d_call: TRBD1
cdr3_aa: ASGWTGWDEQY

v_call: TRBV30
d_call: -
cdr3_aa: AWSVGARALH

v_call: TRBV7-6
d_call: TRBD2
cdr3_aa: ASSLERGSTQY

v_call: TRBV5-4
d_call: -
cdr3_aa: ASSFSSSYNEQF

v_call: TRBV9
d_call: TRBD1
cdr3_aa: ASSLTGQGWGETQY

v_call: TRBV18
d_call: TRBD1
cdr3_aa: ASSQGQGLSSGANVLT

v_call: TRBV6-1
d_call: -
cdr3_aa: ASSQLQGRDGYT

v_call: TRBV6-1
d_call: -
cdr3_aa: ASSVVKVTGELF

v_call: TRBV4-3
d_call: -
cdr3_aa: ASSQQVTSGNTIY

v_call: TRBV7-2
d_call: -
cdr3_aa: ASSLATNLRGQF

v_call: TRBV6-4
d_call: -
cdr3_aa: ASSDSTRSSYEQY

v_call: TRBV5-4
d_call: -
cdr3_aa: ASSLTGGGYEQY

v_call: TRBV7-2
d_call: -
cdr3_aa: ASSLLESGELF

v_call: TRBV9
d_call: -
cdr3_aa: ASSVVVCGRPNAYEQY

v_call: TRBV7-9
d_call: -
cdr3_aa: ASSRPGVYGYT